This T cell receptor beta chain was found in a study of cytomegalovirus exposure and HLA in healthy donors. Study-level information: In terms of ancestry, the Caucasian-associated cluster contained roughly 80% of the roughly 400 genotyped donors.

Notes on this clone: Its antigen is not identified.

The study's findings and limits: The authors considered a cluster of highly shared sequence variants likely to be a sequencing artifact. According to an earlier analysis, most TCR beta V segments yielded productive rearrangements about 90% or about 30% of the time.

The PCR had 60 Vbeta and 13 Jbeta primers. Here immunoSEQ multiplex PCR was the method, and the copy in TCRdb shows in-frame clones only, minus some. Of under 200,000 clones listed, around 81% are singletons. This TCR derives from a middle-aged man in good health and CMV-seronegative. The sample was PBMCs.

The CDR3 loop is CASSMPVVRGLFF. Here the CDR3 DNA reads TGTGCCAGTAGTATGCCGGTCGTCAGGGGACTGTTTTTT. This chain joins TRBV19 and TRBJ1-4, with D tentatively TRBD1 (6 bases). Germline loops: CDR1 LNHDA, CDR2 SQIVND (reference sequence). Trimming pared 3 bases from V and 13 bases from J, leaving 15 bases between. CDR3 size: 13 residues.